Below are 17 T cell receptor beta chains sequenced from a single sample in a study of identical twins. TCRdb used MiXCR to reprocess the 5' RACE reads, holding one entry per CDR3 protein. This repertoire shows about 660,000 distinct CDR3 sequences, under 9% found once; its top ten account for 0.8% to 1%. These same data were also listed under a study on yellow fever vaccine responses in identical twins.

Material for sequencing was PBMCs. These receptors were collected from a woman in her late teens or twenties in good health.

This clonotype was picked up a small number of times. CDR3 residues: CASSQDFGVTNEKLFF. The CDR3 DNA is TGCGCCAGCAGCCAAGATTTCGGGGTTACTAATGAAAAACTGTTTTTT. The rearrangement joins TRBV4-3 to TRBJ1-4; D call uncertain. The germline gives CDR1 LGHNA, CDR2 YSLEER. V shed 0 bases and J shed 2 bases, with 10 bases lying between them. The CDR3 covers 16 residues.

V usage is TRBV4-1 and J usage is TRBJ1-2; the D gene is possibly TRBD1 (5 bases). CDR1 is MGHRA and CDR2 is YSYEKL in the germline V gene. The CDR3 runs to 16 residues. V was clipped by 5 bases and J by 7 bases, with 23 bases between them. CDR3 sequence (DNA): TGCGCCAGCAGCACCCGGTCCGGGACTCGGACTGGTGGCTACACCTTC. Translation: CASSTRSGTRTGGYTF.

This rearrangement joins TRBV5-5 to TRBJ2-1; D is uncertain. With 4 bases removed from V and 10 bases from J, the gap between germline ends came to 21 bases. Germline CDR1 SGHKS, CDR2 YYEKEE (reference sequence). CDR3 length: 15 amino acids. CDR3 sequence: CASSPPRQDVSEQFF. The CDR3 coding sequence is TGTGCCAGCAGCCCACCGAGGCAAGACGTGAGCGAGCAGTTCTTC.

This clonotype was picked up many times. The V call is TRBV6-5, the J call TRBJ2-7; 8 bases align to TRBD1. The CDR3 length is 12 residues. With 6 bases clipped from V and 3 bases from J, the junction kept 1 base outside the gene matches. Germline V gene lookup returns CDR1 MNHEY and CDR2 SVGAGI. The CDR3 protein is CASRDRGYEQYF. For the CDR3, the DNA is TGTGCCAGCAGAGACAGGGGCTACGAGCAGTACTTC.

The V gene is TRBV4-2, the J gene TRBJ2-5; 9 nucleotides align to TRBD2. CDR1 and CDR2 from the germline V gene are LGHNA and YNFKEQ. J was trimmed by 5 bases and V by 2 bases; bases with no gene match: 6. CDR3 length equals 15 residues. CDR3 loop: CASSQNSGGGETQYF. CDR3 nucleotides: TGTGCCAGCAGCCAAAATAGCGGGGGCGGGGAGACCCAGTACTTC.

This clonotype was recorded a few times. The chain links TRBV7-9 to TRBJ2-1, with a weak D call TRBD1 (6 bases). Germline CDR1 is SEHNR and CDR2 is FQNEAQ (reference sequence). The CDR3 has 15 amino acids. The V gene lost 2 bases and the J gene lost 6 bases, with 14 bases spanning the gap. CDR3 DNA: TGTGCCAGCAGCTTACCACAGGGCGGTTTCAATGAGCAGTTCTTC. This codes for CASSLPQGGFNEQFF.

This clonotype was counted many times. The genes are TRBV4-3 and TRBJ2-7, with TRBD1 matching 9 bases. In germline, CDR1 is LGHNA, CDR2 YSLEER. Trimming at V came to 4 bases and at J to 0 bases, leaving 7 bases not matched to a gene. This CDR3 comprises 16 residues. Written as DNA, the CDR3 is TGCGCCAGCAGCCGAACCGGGACAGGGAGCTCCTACGAGCAGTACTTC. This sequence encodes CASSRTGTGSSYEQYF.

The chain carries TRBV4-3 and TRBJ2-2, with 7 bases identical to TRBD1. Germline trimming cut 0 bases from V and 10 bases from J; bases unmatched to any gene: 5. Germline CDR1 reads LGHNA; CDR2 reads YSLEER. This CDR3 region has 14 residues. CDR3 residues: CASSQDRGYPELFF. The CDR3 DNA sequence: TGCGCCAGCAGCCAAGACAGGGGGTATCCGGAGCTGTTTTTT.

There are many counts of this clonotype. The chain has TRBV6-1 and TRBJ2-5; 7 positions agree with TRBD1. This CDR3 comprises 13 residues. Germline V gene sequence: CDR1 MNHNS, CDR2 SASEGT. J was trimmed by 1 base and V by 6 bases; bases with no gene match: 2. The CDR3 DNA reads TGTGCCAGCAGCGGACAGGCCCAAGAGACCCAGTACTTC. This codes for CASSGQAQETQYF.

This clonotype was found a few times. The chain uses TRBV27 and TRBJ2-3; D gene unclear. Deletions cut 7 bases from V and 2 bases from J, with 16 bases between. The CDR3 loop spans 15 amino acids. Germline loops: CDR1 MNHEY, CDR2 SMNVEV (reference sequence). This chain's CDR3 is CASMDWQAHTDTQYF. CDR3 sequence (DNA): TGTGCCAGCATGGATTGGCAAGCTCACACAGATACGCAGTATTTT.

V gene TRBV10-3 combines with J gene TRBJ2-2; D possibly corresponds to TRBD2 (6 bases). Germline V lookup: CDR1 ENHRY, CDR2 SYGVKD. Trimming removed 7 bases from V and 3 bases from J, with 9 bases in between. This CDR3 is 13 amino acids long. CDR3 region: CAIITGDTGELFF. The CDR3 DNA follows: TGTGCCATCATCACGGGGGACACCGGGGAGCTGTTTTTT.

This chain connects TRBV6-1 to TRBJ2-5; TRBD2 matches at 13 bases. CDR3 size: 16 residues. The germline V gene encodes CDR1 MNHNS and CDR2 SASEGT. Trimming cost V 5 bases and J 5 bases; bases outside gene matches: 8. CDR3 coding DNA: TGTGCCAGCAGTCAAGAAGGGACTAGCGGGATGGAGACCCAGTACTTC. Its translation is CASSQEGTSGMETQYF.

The chain has TRBV7-2 and TRBJ2-3; D uncertain. In germline, CDR1 is SGHTA, CDR2 FQGNSA. There are 15 residues in the CDR3. Trimming left V 1 base short and J 5 bases short, with 13 bases between. Here the CDR3 reads CASSLVATVQDTQYF. Here the CDR3 DNA reads TGTGCCAGCAGCTTAGTAGCTACAGTTCAAGATACGCAGTATTTT.

Remarks on this clonotype: One end of the junction fails to match germline, which may point to a read error. The chain joins TRBV20-1 to TRBJ2-5, with 13 bases that match TRBD2. Germline CDR1 and CDR2: DFQATT and SNEGSKA (reference sequence). This CDR3 has 20 amino acids. The DNA for the CDR3 is TGCTGTGCTAGAGATAGGTCCCCAGGACTAGCGGGGGCTTACCAAGAGACCCAGTACTTC. Protein product: CCARDRSPGLAGAYQETQYF.

This clonotype has at least ten counts. This rearrangement joins TRBV10-3 to TRBJ2-3, with a tentative D call TRBD1 (6 bases). This CDR3 comprises 12 residues. Trimming removed 1 base from V and 8 bases from J, with 7 bases in between. Germline values: CDR1 ENHRY, CDR2 SYGVKD. The CDR3 here is CAISEFRGTQYF. The CDR3 DNA follows: TGTGCCATCAGTGAGTTCAGGGGTACGCAGTATTTT.

The chain couples TRBV12-3 or TRBV12-4 to TRBJ2-7; D is perhaps TRBD1 or TRBD2 (5 bases each). V dropped 6 bases and J dropped 4 bases, with 28 bases sitting between them. CDR3 length equals 18 residues. The CDR3 DNA is TGTGCCAGCAGCCCCACGGGGCAGGGAATTGGTGCCCGATACGAGCAGTACTTC. Translated: CASSPTGQGIGARYEQYF.

For this clonotype: An end of the junction differs from the germline gene, which may be a read error. The chain has TRBV7-9 and TRBJ1-1; a possible D gene is TRBD1 (5 bases). Per germline, CDR1 SEHNR and CDR2 FQNEAQ (reference sequence). CDR3 length: 9 residues. CDR3 sequence: CASSLGGSF. The CDR3 nucleotides are TGTGCCAGCAGCTTAGGGGGCAGTTTT.